These 21 T cell receptor beta chains originate from one sample sequenced in a study of CD8 T cells in ankylosing spondylitis. General study points: Characteristic of ankylosing spondylitis blood, it appeared, was a TCR beta motif comprising roughly 8 highly homologous variants.

What these receptors recognize is not known. One entry per CDR3 protein, called by TCRdb with MiXCR from the 5' RACE reads. The sample has over 700,000 distinct CDR3 sequences; around 20% are singletons. Sequenced sample: blood, either unsorted or a sorted T cell fraction (not recorded which). These receptors were obtained from a male donor with ankylosing spondylitis.

This clonotype was counted a few times. This chain links TRBV20-1 with TRBJ1-5; D is perhaps TRBD1 (5 bases). V was shortened by 0 bases and J by 8 bases, with 11 bases between the two germline ends. The V gene's germline CDR1 is DFQATT and CDR2 SNEGSKA (reference sequence). The CDR3 is 13 residues long. Written as DNA, the CDR3 is TGCAGTGCTAGAGAAGGGGCCAGGGAGCCCCAGCATTTT. Residues: CSAREGAREPQHF.

The chain links TRBV5-1 to TRBJ1-2, with D maybe TRBD1 (6 bases). The ends were cut back, 4 bases at V and 8 bases at J, with 21 bases in the middle. The CDR3 sequence is 15 residues long. From germline, CDR1 is SGHRS and CDR2 YFSETQ. Here the CDR3 DNA reads TGCGCCAGCAGCGACATTTACGCAGGGGAGTCGGGCTACACCTTC. This gives the protein CASSDIYAGESGYTF.

Only a few counts were recorded for this clonotype. The V call is TRBV4-3, the J call TRBJ2-7; unclear D gene. CDR3 length: 13 residues. Germline CDR1 and CDR2: LGHNA and YSLEER. V was pared by 0 bases and J by 4 bases, with 7 bases between. The CDR3 loop is CASSQDVGYEQYF. The CDR3 nucleotides read TGCGCCAGCAGCCAAGATGTGGGGTACGAGCAGTACTTC.

This clonotype appeared a few times. The CDR3 spells CASSLEGQGEQPQHF. DNA of the CDR3: TGTGCCAGCAGTTTAGAAGGGCAGGGCGAACAGCCCCAGCATTTT. The genes are TRBV12-3 or TRBV12-4 and TRBJ1-5, with D maybe TRBD1 (5 bases). This CDR3 is 15 amino acids long. Deletions cut 1 base from V and 7 bases from J, with 14 bases between.

A few counts support this clonotype. This chain connects TRBV12-3 or TRBV12-4 to TRBJ2-3; 10 bases agree with TRBD1. This CDR3 is 17 amino acids long. The V and J ends lost 4 bases and 2 bases, in that order; junction bases with no gene match: 9. CDR3 in amino acids: CASSWSTGTGVTDTQYF. Written as DNA, the CDR3 is TGTGCCAGCAGTTGGAGTACCGGGACAGGGGTCACAGATACGCAGTATTTT.

The chain employs TRBV20-1 and TRBJ2-2; TRBD2 aligns across 10 bases. CDR3 length equals 16 residues. V shed 1 base, J shed 3 bases, and the junction held 5 bases outside the gene matches. Germline V gene sequence: CDR1 DFQATT, CDR2 SNEGSKA (reference sequence). CDR3 loop: CSARAPLAGYTGELFF. The CDR3 DNA is TGCAGTGCTAGAGCTCCACTAGCGGGATACACCGGGGAGCTGTTTTTT.

This clonotype was found a few times. The chain employs TRBV5-1 and TRBJ1-1; 10 nucleotides agree with TRBD1. With V trimmed by 3 bases and J by 7 bases, 6 bases remained unmatched. The CDR3 runs 14 residues. Germline assignment: CDR1 SGHRS and CDR2 YFSETQ. CDR3 sequence reads: CASSWGTGAGEAFF. The CDR3 region has the DNA TGCGCCAGCAGCTGGGGGACAGGGGCGGGTGAAGCTTTCTTT.

The gene calls are TRBV15 and TRBJ1-4; 8 bases map to TRBD1. The CDR3 is 14 residues long. Per germline, CDR1 LNHNV and CDR2 YYDKDF (reference sequence). Losses at the gene ends were 9 bases for V and 4 bases for J; bases not matched to a gene: 7. CDR3 nucleotides: TGTGCCACAACCCAGGGGGCAGTTAATGAAAAACTGTTTTTT. Protein: CATTQGAVNEKLFF.

The gene calls are TRBV12-3 or TRBV12-4 and TRBJ2-1, with D maybe TRBD2 (7 bases). The CDR3 length is 15 residues. V lost 5 bases and J 7 bases, leaving 18 bases between the germline ends. CDR3 bases: TGTGCCAGCAGTAACAGCGGGGAGGGGGGAAATGAGCAGTTCTTC. Its protein product is CASSNSGEGGNEQFF.

The chain joins TRBV11-2 to TRBJ2-4; 12 bases agree with TRBD2. The CDR3 is made up of 14 amino acids. Trimming at V came to 5 bases and at J to 7 bases, leaving 3 bases not matched to a gene. Per the germline V gene, CDR1 is SGHAT and CDR2 is FQNNGV. DNA for the CDR3: TGTGCCAGCAGCCTAGGACTAGCGGGGAACATTCAGTACTTC. The encoded protein is CASSLGLAGNIQYF.

This clonotype has more than one count but fewer than ten. The J gene is TRBJ2-7, the V gene TRBV9; TRBD1 aligns across 7 bases. Per germline, CDR1 SGDLS and CDR2 YYNGEE. The V and J ends lost 1 base and 1 base, in that order; junction bases with no gene match: 2. The CDR3 extends over 14 amino acids. This chain's CDR3 is CASSVTGQSYEQYF. CDR3 in DNA: TGTGCCAGCAGCGTAACGGGACAGTCCTACGAGCAGTACTTC. The variable domain in full, completed from reference TRBV9 and TRBJ2-7, reads DSGVTQTPKHLITATGQRVTLRCSPRSGDLSVYWYQQSLDQGLQFLIQYYNGEERAKGNILERFSAQQFPDLHSELNLSSLELGDSALYFCASSVTGQSYEQYFGPGTRLTVT.

The chain combines TRBV24-1 with TRBJ2-1; perhaps TRBD1 as D (5 bases). Germline lookup yields CDR1 KGHDR and CDR2 SFDVKD. Trimming cost V 6 bases and J 3 bases, with 8 bases left between them. This CDR3 contains 13 residues. Here the CDR3 reads CATSTQGYNEQFF. The CDR3 DNA follows: TGTGCCACCAGTACGCAGGGCTACAATGAGCAGTTCTTC.

This sequence joins TRBV28 and TRBJ2-1; 8 nucleotides match TRBD2. V lost 7 bases, J lost 8 bases, and 13 bases stayed unmatched. The length of the CDR3 is 15 residues. Germline CDR1 MDHEN, CDR2 SYDVKM. Here the CDR3 DNA reads TGTGCCAGCACCCGGAGCGGGAGCGCATTCGATGAGCAGTTCTTC. This codes for CASTRSGSAFDEQFF.

In this sample, this clonotype turned up a few times. This sequence joins TRBV27 and TRBJ2-3; 7 positions agree with TRBD2. Unmatched junction bases numbered 15, after V lost 5 bases and J lost 4 bases. The CDR3 length is 17 residues. In germline, CDR1 is MNHEY, CDR2 SMNVEV (reference sequence). CDR3 in DNA: TGTGCCAGCAGTCCCAGTTGGCGGGGAGGGCGAGCAGATACGCAGTATTTT. The encoded protein is CASSPSWRGGRADTQYF.

The J gene is TRBJ2-7, the V gene TRBV12-5; D remains ambiguous. CDR1 LGHNT and CDR2 FRNRAP come from the germline V gene. The length of the CDR3 is 13 residues. The V and J ends lost 1 base and 4 bases respectively, with 8 bases between them. The CDR3 coding sequence is TGTGCTAGTGGTTTGGATAGTAGTTACGAGCAGTACTTC. This encodes CASGLDSSYEQYF.

J is TRBJ2-1 and V is TRBV9; D is possibly TRBD2 (6 bases). Trimming took off 0 bases at V and 5 bases at J, with 21 bases between the two ends. This CDR3 spans 18 amino acids. Germline V gene sequence: CDR1 SGDLS, CDR2 YYNGEE. The chain's CDR3 is CASSVGFVGGALNNEQFF. CDR3 sequence (DNA): TGTGCCAGCAGCGTAGGTTTTGTAGGAGGGGCGCTTAACAATGAGCAGTTCTTC.

This clonotype was detected a few times. The gene calls are TRBV20-1 and TRBJ2-1; D is perhaps TRBD1 or TRBD2 (5 bases each). This CDR3 has 14 residues. V dropped 4 bases and J dropped 2 bases, with 12 bases sitting between them. Germline assignment: CDR1 DFQATT and CDR2 SNEGSKA (reference sequence). CDR3 in DNA: TGCAGTGCTACCGGGACCCTCGCCTACAATGAGCAGTTCTTC. It is translated as CSATGTLAYNEQFF.

This chain connects TRBV20-1 to TRBJ1-5; possible D gene TRBD1, 5 bases. This CDR3 is 15 amino acids long. Germline CDR1 is DFQATT and CDR2 is SNEGSKA (reference sequence). The V gene lost 0 bases and the J gene lost 3 bases, with 12 bases spanning the gap. This CDR3 reads CSAREGRSNNQPQHF. The CDR3, as DNA: TGCAGTGCTAGAGAGGGACGGTCCAACAATCAGCCCCAGCATTTT.

This chain connects TRBV5-6 to TRBJ1-5; no reliable D call. This CDR3 region has 15 residues. Trimming removed 1 base from V and 0 bases from J, with 8 bases in between. The germline gives CDR1 SGHDT, CDR2 YYEEEE. The CDR3: CASSLYGNSNQPQHF. Written as DNA, the CDR3 is TGTGCCAGCAGCTTGTACGGGAATAGCAATCAGCCCCAGCATTTT.

This chain connects TRBV28 to TRBJ2-1; 9 nucleotides line up with TRBD2. The CDR3 totals 13 residues. The germline V gene has CDR1 MDHEN and CDR2 SYDVKM. The V gene end was trimmed by 10 bases and the J gene end by 4 bases; junction bases not matched to a gene: 5. In DNA form, the CDR3 reads TGTGCCATCAGGACTAGCGAATACAATGAGCAGTTCTTC. Encoded protein: CAIRTSEYNEQFF. Full variable domain (remainder filled in from reference TRBV28 and TRBJ2-1): DVKVTQSSRYLVKRTGEKVFLECVQDMDHENMFWYRQDPGLGLRLIYFSYDVKMKEKGDIPEGYSVSREKKERFSLILESASTNQTSMYLCAIRTSEYNEQFFGPGTRLTVL.

The chain carries TRBV7-2 and TRBJ1-2, with 9 bases lining up with TRBD1. Per germline, CDR1 SGHTA and CDR2 FQGNSA. The V and J ends lost 6 bases and 8 bases, in that order; junction bases with no gene match: 10. The CDR3 sequence is 14 residues long. This chain's CDR3 is CASRNRDRDLGYTF. The CDR3, as DNA: TGTGCCAGCAGAAACCGGGACAGGGATCTGGGCTACACCTTC.